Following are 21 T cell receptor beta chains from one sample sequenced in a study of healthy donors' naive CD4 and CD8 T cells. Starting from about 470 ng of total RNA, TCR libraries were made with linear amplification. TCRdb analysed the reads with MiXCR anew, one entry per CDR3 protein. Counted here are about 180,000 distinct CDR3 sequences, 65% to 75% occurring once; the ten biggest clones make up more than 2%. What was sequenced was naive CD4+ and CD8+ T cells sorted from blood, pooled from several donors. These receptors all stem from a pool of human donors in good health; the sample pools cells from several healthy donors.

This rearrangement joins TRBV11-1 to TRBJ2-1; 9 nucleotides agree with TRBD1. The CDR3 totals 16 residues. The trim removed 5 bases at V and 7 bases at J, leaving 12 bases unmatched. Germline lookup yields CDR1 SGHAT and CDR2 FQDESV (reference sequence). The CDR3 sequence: CASSPTTGGNLNEQFF. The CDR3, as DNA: TGTGCCAGCAGCCCAACGACAGGGGGTAATTTGAATGAGCAGTTCTTC.

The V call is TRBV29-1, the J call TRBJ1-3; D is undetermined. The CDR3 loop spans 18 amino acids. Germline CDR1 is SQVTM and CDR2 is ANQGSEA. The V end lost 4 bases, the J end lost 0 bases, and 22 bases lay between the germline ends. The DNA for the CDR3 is TGCAGCGTTGCGATTTACGGCCCCTTCCAAAACTCTGGAAACACCATATATTTT. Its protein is CSVAIYGPFQNSGNTIYF. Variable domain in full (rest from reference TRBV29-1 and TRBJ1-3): SAVISQKPSRDICQRGTSLTIQCQVDSQVTMMFWYRQQPGQSLTLIATANQGSEATYESGFVIDKFPISRPNLTFSTLTVSNMSPEDSSIYLCSVAIYGPFQNSGNTIYFGEGSWLTVV.

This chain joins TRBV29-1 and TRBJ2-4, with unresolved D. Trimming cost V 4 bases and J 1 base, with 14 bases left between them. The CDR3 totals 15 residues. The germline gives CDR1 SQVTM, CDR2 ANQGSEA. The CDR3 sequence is CSVAKLLPAKNIQYF. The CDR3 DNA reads TGCAGCGTTGCCAAATTGCTACCGGCCAAAAACATTCAGTACTTC. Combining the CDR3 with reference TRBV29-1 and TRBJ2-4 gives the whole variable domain SAVISQKPSRDICQRGTSLTIQCQVDSQVTMMFWYRQQPGQSLTLIATANQGSEATYESGFVIDKFPISRPNLTFSTLTVSNMSPEDSSIYLCSVAKLLPAKNIQYFGAGTRLSVL.

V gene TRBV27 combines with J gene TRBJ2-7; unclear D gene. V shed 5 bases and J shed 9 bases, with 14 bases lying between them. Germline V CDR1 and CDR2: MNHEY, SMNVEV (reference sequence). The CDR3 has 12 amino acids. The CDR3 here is CASSQDRIRQYF. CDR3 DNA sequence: TGTGCCAGCAGTCAGGACCGAATTAGGCAGTACTTC.

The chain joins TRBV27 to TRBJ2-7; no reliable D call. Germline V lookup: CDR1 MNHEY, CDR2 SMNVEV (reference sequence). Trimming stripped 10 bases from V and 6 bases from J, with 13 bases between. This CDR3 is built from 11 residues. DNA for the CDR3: TGTGCCATCTTGGTGGGTGGCGAGCAGTACTTC. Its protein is CAILVGGEQYF.

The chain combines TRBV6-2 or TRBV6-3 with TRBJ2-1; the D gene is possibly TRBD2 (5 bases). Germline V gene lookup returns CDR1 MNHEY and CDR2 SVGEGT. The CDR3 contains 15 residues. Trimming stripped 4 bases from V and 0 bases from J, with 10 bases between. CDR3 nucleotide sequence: TGTGCCAGCAGTTTCGGGGTTAGCTCCTACAATGAGCAGTTCTTC. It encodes CASSFGVSSYNEQFF.

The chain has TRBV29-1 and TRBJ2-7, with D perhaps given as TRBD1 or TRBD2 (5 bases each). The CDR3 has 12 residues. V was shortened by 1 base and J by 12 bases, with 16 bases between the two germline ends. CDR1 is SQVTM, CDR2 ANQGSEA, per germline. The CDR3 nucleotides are TGCAGCGTTGAAGTGGGGGTCCAGAGGAGGTACTTC. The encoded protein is CSVEVGVQRRYF.

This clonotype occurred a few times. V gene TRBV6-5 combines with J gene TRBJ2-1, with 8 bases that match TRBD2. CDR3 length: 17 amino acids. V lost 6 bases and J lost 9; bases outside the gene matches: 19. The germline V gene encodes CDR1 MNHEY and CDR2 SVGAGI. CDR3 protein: CASSTPFVGRARGEQFF. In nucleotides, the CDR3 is TGTGCCAGCAGCACACCCTTCGTCGGGAGGGCCCGGGGTGAGCAGTTCTTC.

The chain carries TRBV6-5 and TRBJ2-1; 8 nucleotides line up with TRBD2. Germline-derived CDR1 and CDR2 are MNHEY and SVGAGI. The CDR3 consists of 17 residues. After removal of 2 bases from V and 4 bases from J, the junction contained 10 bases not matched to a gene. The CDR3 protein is CASSYPRSPSGYNEQFF. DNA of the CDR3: TGTGCCAGCAGTTACCCTCGATCGCCTAGCGGGTACAATGAGCAGTTCTTC.

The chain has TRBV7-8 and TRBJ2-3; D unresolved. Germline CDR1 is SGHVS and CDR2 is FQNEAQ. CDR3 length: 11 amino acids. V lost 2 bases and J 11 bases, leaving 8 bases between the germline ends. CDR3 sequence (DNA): TGTGCCAGCAGCTTAACAGCAGGGCAGTATTTT. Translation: CASSLTAGQYF.

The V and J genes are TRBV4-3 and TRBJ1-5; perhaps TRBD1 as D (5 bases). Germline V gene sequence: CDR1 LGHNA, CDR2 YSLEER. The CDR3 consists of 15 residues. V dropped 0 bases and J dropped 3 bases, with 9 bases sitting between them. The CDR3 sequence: CASSQDDSPNQPQHF. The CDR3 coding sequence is TGCGCCAGCAGCCAAGATGACAGCCCCAATCAGCCCCAGCATTTT.

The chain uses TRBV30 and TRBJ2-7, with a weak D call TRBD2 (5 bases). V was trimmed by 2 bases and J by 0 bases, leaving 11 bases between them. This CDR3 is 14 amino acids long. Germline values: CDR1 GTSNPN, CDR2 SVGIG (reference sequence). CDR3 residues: CAWSRRAASYEQYF. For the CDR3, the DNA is TGTGCCTGGAGTCGGCGGGCAGCCTCCTACGAGCAGTACTTC.

Here the CDR3 reads CASSPRGGTNQPQHF. The CDR3 DNA sequence: TGTGCCAGCAGTCCACGAGGGGGCACAAATCAGCCCCAGCATTTT. V usage is TRBV27 and J usage is TRBJ1-5; 7 bases fit TRBD1. Germline CDR1 and CDR2: MNHEY and SMNVEV (reference sequence). This CDR3 region has 15 residues. Losses at the gene ends were 5 bases for V and 4 bases for J; bases not matched to a gene: 8.

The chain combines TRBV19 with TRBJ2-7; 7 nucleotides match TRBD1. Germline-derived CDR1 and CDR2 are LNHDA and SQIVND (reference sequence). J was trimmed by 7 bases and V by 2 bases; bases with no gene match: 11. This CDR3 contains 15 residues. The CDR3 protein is CASSITGQEFGEQYF. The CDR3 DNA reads TGTGCCAGTAGTATAACCGGACAGGAGTTTGGAGAGCAGTACTTC.

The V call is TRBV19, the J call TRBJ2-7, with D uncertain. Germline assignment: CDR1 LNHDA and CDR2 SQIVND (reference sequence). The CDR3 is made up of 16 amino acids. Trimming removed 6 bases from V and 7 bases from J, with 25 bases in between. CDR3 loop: CASSTGQQPPQVEQYF. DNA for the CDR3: TGTGCCAGTAGCACCGGTCAGCAACCCCCACAAGTGGAGCAGTACTTC.

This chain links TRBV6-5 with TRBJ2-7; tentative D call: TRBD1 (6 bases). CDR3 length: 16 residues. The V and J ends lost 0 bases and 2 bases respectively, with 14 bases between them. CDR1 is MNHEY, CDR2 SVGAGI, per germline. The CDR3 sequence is CASSYSGAGDPYEQYF. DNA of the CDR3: TGTGCCAGCAGTTACTCGGGTGCAGGGGACCCCTACGAGCAGTACTTC.

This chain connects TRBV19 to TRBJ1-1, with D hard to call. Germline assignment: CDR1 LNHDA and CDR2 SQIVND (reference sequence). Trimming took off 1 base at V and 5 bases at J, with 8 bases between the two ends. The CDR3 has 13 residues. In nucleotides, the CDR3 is TGTGCCAGTAGTATAGCTGAGGGTACTGAAGCTTTCTTT. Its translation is CASSIAEGTEAFF.

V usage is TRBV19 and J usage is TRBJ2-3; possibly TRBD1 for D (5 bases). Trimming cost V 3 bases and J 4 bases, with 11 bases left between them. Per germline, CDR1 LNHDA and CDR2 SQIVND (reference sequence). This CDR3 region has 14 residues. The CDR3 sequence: CASSIPGRADTQYF. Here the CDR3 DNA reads TGTGCCAGTAGTATCCCAGGGCGTGCAGATACGCAGTATTTT.

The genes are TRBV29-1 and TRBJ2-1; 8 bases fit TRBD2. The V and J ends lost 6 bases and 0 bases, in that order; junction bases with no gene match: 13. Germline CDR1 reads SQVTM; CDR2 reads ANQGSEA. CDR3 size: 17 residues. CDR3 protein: CSVDLGGGGFSYNEQFF. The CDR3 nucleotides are TGCAGCGTCGATCTAGGTGGCGGGGGGTTCTCCTACAATGAGCAGTTCTTC.

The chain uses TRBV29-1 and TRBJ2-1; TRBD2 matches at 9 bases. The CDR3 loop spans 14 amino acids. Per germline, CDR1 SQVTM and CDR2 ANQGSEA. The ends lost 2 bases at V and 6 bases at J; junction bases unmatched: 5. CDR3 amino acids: CSVEWVAGANEQFF. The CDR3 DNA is TGCAGCGTTGAATGGGTAGCGGGAGCCAATGAGCAGTTCTTC.

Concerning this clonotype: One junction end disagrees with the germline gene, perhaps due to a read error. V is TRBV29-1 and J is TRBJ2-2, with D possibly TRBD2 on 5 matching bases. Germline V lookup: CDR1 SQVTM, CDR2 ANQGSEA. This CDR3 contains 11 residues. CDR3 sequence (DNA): TGCAGCGTTGTAAACACCGGGGAGCTGTCTTTT. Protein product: CSVVNTGELSF.